This note documents a single TCR beta chain sequence. These data belong to a study of cytomegalovirus exposure and HLA in healthy donors. Trimming pared 5 bases from V and 7 bases from J, leaving 15 bases between. CDR1 is LNHDA, CDR2 SQIVND, per germline (reference sequence). This CDR3 spans 14 amino acids. The PCR made use of 60 Vbeta and 13 Jbeta primers. Assay used: immunoSEQ multiplex PCR; TCRdb lists only in-frame clones, some missing. The sample shows under 200,000 clones, around three quarters of them seen only once. Sequenced input: PBMCs. The receptor was isolated from a man between 35 and 55 years old in good health and CMV-seronegative. The genes are TRBV19 and TRBJ1-5; the D is unclear. The CDR3 sequence: CASSDRGQGQPQHF. In nucleotides, the CDR3 is TGTGCCAGTAGTGACCGTGGGCAAGGCCAGCCCCAGCATTTT.